One and the same sample provided the 27 T cell receptor beta chains below, sequenced in a study of blood T cell repertoires in COVID-19. Data came from immunoSEQ multiplex PCR; TCRdb stores just in-frame clones and leaves some out. The sample has approximately 190,000 clones; roughly four fifths are singletons. The source material was peripheral blood. Receptors originate from a woman aged 35 to 49 with acute or convalescent COVID-19.

This clone was recorded only once. The chain links TRBV9 to TRBJ1-2, with 10 nucleotides matching TRBD1. Germline V CDR1 and CDR2: SGDLS, YYNGEE. V shed 2 bases, J shed 8 bases, and the junction held 6 bases outside the gene matches. The CDR3 is made up of 14 amino acids. This chain's CDR3 is CASSVQTGGRGYTF. Here the CDR3 DNA reads TGTGCCAGCAGCGTTCAGACAGGGGGCCGAGGCTACACCTTC.

The chain carries TRBV2 and TRBJ2-7; 7 nucleotides agree with TRBD1. In germline, CDR1 is SNHLY, CDR2 FYNNEI. The CDR3 extends over 15 amino acids. The ends lost 3 bases at V and 7 bases at J; junction bases unmatched: 12. CDR3 nucleotides: TGTGCCAGCAGTGAGTCTCGGACAGGCGCCATTGAGCAGTACTTC. Protein product: CASSESRTGAIEQYF.

This clone has just one count. This rearrangement joins TRBV18 to TRBJ1-5, with D perhaps TRBD1 (5 bases). V gave up 4 bases and J gave up 0 bases, with 22 bases separating them. Per germline, CDR1 KGHSH and CDR2 LQKENI. This CDR3 spans 19 amino acids. CDR3 sequence reads: CASSHTRPPGINSNQPQHF. The CDR3 bases are TGTGCCAGCTCACACACTCGACCGCCAGGGATTAATAGCAATCAGCCCCAGCATTTT.

This chain uses TRBV10-1 with TRBJ2-2; the D gene is possibly TRBD2 (6 bases). The germline CDR1 and CDR2 sequences are WNHNN and SYGVQD (reference sequence). Trimming took 5 bases from V and 1 from J, leaving 8 bases between them. The CDR3 has 14 residues. This CDR3 is CASSPGLNTGELFF. In nucleotides, the CDR3 is TGCGCCAGCAGTCCGGGACTGAACACCGGGGAGCTGTTTTTT.

The genes are TRBV27 and TRBJ1-4; D call uncertain. Trimming left V 2 bases short and J 3 bases short, with 10 bases between. The germline CDR1 and CDR2 sequences are MNHEY and SMNVEV (reference sequence). This CDR3 has 15 residues. The CDR3 nucleotides are TGTGCCAGCAGTTTACTAGGCGTGGCTAATGAAAAACTGTTTTTT. Translation gives CASSLLGVANEKLFF.

This rearrangement joins TRBV28 to TRBJ2-7, with unresolved D. This CDR3 is 13 amino acids long. Trimming took off 3 bases at V and 5 bases at J, with 11 bases between the two ends. Per the germline V gene, CDR1 is MDHEN and CDR2 is SYDVKM. The CDR3 is CASSLPLSDEQYF. In DNA, the CDR3 is TGTGCCAGCAGTTTGCCGCTGAGTGACGAGCAGTACTTC.

CDR3 in amino acids: CASKRLTGGNQPQHF. The CDR3 DNA sequence: TGTGCCAGCAAGCGGTTGACAGGCGGGAATCAGCCCCAGCATTTT. The genes are TRBV6-5 and TRBJ1-5, with a tentative D call TRBD1 (6 bases). The germline V gene has CDR1 MNHEY and CDR2 SVGAGI. The CDR3 spans 15 residues. The V gene lost 7 bases and the J gene lost 4 bases, with 17 bases spanning the gap.

The J gene is TRBJ2-1, the V gene TRBV5-1; no firm D call. V shed 4 bases and J shed 0 bases, with 11 bases lying between them. CDR1 and CDR2 from the germline V gene are SGHRS and YFSETQ. This CDR3 comprises 15 residues. The CDR3 is CASSPNPSSYNEQFF. The CDR3 DNA is TGCGCCAGCAGCCCAAACCCGAGCTCCTACAATGAGCAGTTCTTC.

V and J are TRBV21-1 and TRBJ1-6; TRBD1, the table's D call, was not compared with the DNA. TRBV21-1 is tagged as a pseudogene. The CDR3 covers 17 residues. The CDR3 region is CASSNHCGTGKDSPLHF. The CDR3 bases are TGTGCCAGCAGCAACCACTGCGGGACAGGGAAGGATTCACCCCTCCACTTT.

Regarding this clone: The junction shows a germline mismatch at one end, possibly a read error. J is TRBJ2-7 and V is TRBV6-5; 7 bases agree with TRBD2. Germline V gives CDR1 MNHEY, CDR2 SVGAGI. The CDR3 spans 13 residues. The CDR3 loop is CASSDSSGVKQYF. CDR3 in DNA: TGTGCCAGCAGTGACTCCAGCGGGGTTAAGCAGTACTTC.

The chain recombines TRBV6-5 with TRBJ2-3, with 7 nucleotides matching TRBD2. The CDR3 has 15 residues. V shed 7 bases, J shed 4 bases, and the junction held 11 bases outside the gene matches. Germline CDR1 reads MNHEY; CDR2 reads SVGAGI. The CDR3 sequence is CASMWTAGVADTQYF. The CDR3, as DNA: TGTGCCAGCATGTGGACGGCGGGAGTGGCAGATACGCAGTATTTT.

CDR3: CATRKTGSTGELFF. CDR3 DNA: TGTGCCACCAGGAAAACAGGGTCCACCGGGGAGCTGTTTTTT. The J gene is TRBJ2-2, the V gene TRBV24-1, with a possible D match to TRBD1 (6 bases). Germline CDR1 KGHDR, CDR2 SFDVKD. The CDR3 contains 14 residues. Trimming took 7 bases from V and 4 from J, leaving 12 bases between them.

The chain joins TRBV10-2 to TRBJ1-2, with 7 bases lining up with TRBD1. The CDR3 spans 14 residues. The V and J ends lost 5 bases and 8 bases, in that order; junction bases with no gene match: 11. CDR1 and CDR2 (germline): WSHSY, SAAADI. The CDR3: CASSKGGASVGYTF. The CDR3 nucleotides are TGCGCCAGCAGTAAAGGGGGCGCGTCGGTCGGCTACACCTTC.

V usage is TRBV18 and J usage is TRBJ2-7; D unclear. Looked up from germline, CDR1 is KGHSH and CDR2 is LQKENI. The CDR3 is 15 amino acids. Trimming removed 1 base at V and 0 bases at J, with 10 bases between. CDR3 in DNA: TGTGCCAGCTCACCACTGCCTTTGAGCTCCTACGAGCAGTACTTC. Protein: CASSPLPLSSYEQYF.

The chain recombines TRBV5-1 with TRBJ1-1; D not resolved. CDR1 SGHRS and CDR2 YFSETQ come from the germline V gene. This CDR3 is 13 amino acids long. The ends were cut back, 6 bases at V and 2 bases at J, with 11 bases in the middle. CDR3 DNA sequence: TGCGCCAGCAAGACACAGCTAAACACTGAAGCTTTCTTT. It translates to CASKTQLNTEAFF.

CDR3 loop: CASSQEDYGYNEQFF. The CDR3 coding sequence is TGTGCCAGCAGCCAAGAGGACTACGGTTACAATGAGCAGTTCTTC. The chain links TRBV4-2 to TRBJ2-1; TRBD2 might be the D (6 bases). Germline CDR1 and CDR2: LGHNA and YNFKEQ. The ends were cut back, 0 bases at V and 4 bases at J, with 10 bases in the middle. The CDR3 length is 15 residues.

The chain carries TRBV30 and TRBJ2-7; D not certain. The CDR3 is 16 amino acids. Germline-derived CDR1 and CDR2 are GTSNPN and SVGIG (reference sequence). Between the trimmed V and J ends, which lost 3 bases and 7 bases, there was a span of 25 bases. Written as DNA, the CDR3 is TGTGCCTGGAGGGTGGCCGCTTCTGACGGCTACGGGGAGCAGTACTTC. This encodes CAWRVAASDGYGEQYF.

The V call is TRBV4-1, the J call TRBJ1-5, with unresolved D. Trimming cost V 4 bases and J 4 bases, with 8 bases left between them. Germline loops: CDR1 MGHRA, CDR2 YSYEKL. The CDR3 extends over 13 amino acids. CDR3 in amino acids: CASSPTDNQPQHF. Written as DNA, the CDR3 is TGCGCCAGCAGCCCTACCGATAATCAGCCCCAGCATTTT.

The V and J genes are TRBV12-5 and TRBJ2-2; 7 positions match TRBD2. The trim removed 6 bases at V and 2 bases at J, leaving 6 bases unmatched. Germline loops: CDR1 LGHNT, CDR2 FRNRAP. The CDR3 is made up of 15 amino acids. CDR3 protein: CASGNPGLNTGELFF. The CDR3 coding sequence is TGTGCTAGTGGCAATCCGGGACTAAACACCGGGGAGCTGTTTTTT.

V usage is TRBV21-1 and J usage is TRBJ2-7; TRBD2 is the table's D call and was not checked against the DNA. TRBV21-1 is a pseudogene locus. The CDR3 consists of 12 residues. For the CDR3, the DNA is TGTGCCAGCAGCGACTTGCGCTACGAGCAGTACTTC. As protein: CASSDLRYEQYF.

The chain couples TRBV24-1 to TRBJ1-5; TRBD1 agrees at 8 bases. The CDR3 extends over 16 amino acids. V lost 3 bases to trimming and J lost 3 bases; unmatched junction nucleotides: 6. The germline gives CDR1 KGHDR, CDR2 SFDVKD. Here the CDR3 DNA reads TGTGCCACCAGTGATAGGGCAGGGGGCCCCAATCAGCCCCAGCATTTT. Encoded protein: CATSDRAGGPNQPQHF.

The chain is built from TRBV15 and TRBJ2-7; 8 positions match TRBD1. Germline V CDR1 and CDR2: LNHNV, YYDKDF (reference sequence). Losses at the gene ends were 2 bases for V and 2 bases for J; bases not matched to a gene: 5. The CDR3 contains 15 residues. CDR3 nucleotides: TGTGCCACCAGCAGAACCACGGACAGGGCCTACGAGCAGTACTTC. It yields the protein CATSRTTDRAYEQYF.

The chain employs TRBV19 and TRBJ2-1; D is possibly TRBD2 (5 bases). V was shortened by 0 bases and J by 0 bases, with 15 bases between the two germline ends. Looked up from germline, CDR1 is LNHDA and CDR2 is SQIVND (reference sequence). The CDR3 runs to 18 residues. Here the CDR3 reads CASSIDFGGFSSYNEQFF. As DNA, the CDR3 is TGTGCCAGTAGTATAGATTTTGGAGGCTTTAGCTCCTACAATGAGCAGTTCTTC.

This clone has only one observation. The CDR3: CASSVFGGASGQETQYF. Here the CDR3 DNA reads TGTGCCAGCAGTGTTTTCGGGGGGGCGAGTGGCCAAGAGACCCAGTACTTC. The chain links TRBV6-1 to TRBJ2-5; TRBD2 agrees at 8 bases. With 4 bases clipped from V and 1 base from J, the junction kept 11 bases outside the gene matches. Germline lookup yields CDR1 MNHNS and CDR2 SASEGT. The CDR3 loop spans 17 amino acids.

The gene calls are TRBV18 and TRBJ1-1; 8 nucleotides match TRBD1. The CDR3 is 13 amino acids. In germline, CDR1 is KGHSH, CDR2 LQKENI. V lost 8 bases and J lost 1; bases outside the gene matches: 3. The CDR3 nucleotides read TGTGCCAGCGCACAGGGGGAGAACACTGAAGCTTTCTTT. Its translation is CASAQGENTEAFF.

V usage is TRBV24-1 and J usage is TRBJ2-1, with 8 nucleotides matching TRBD1. The CDR3 consists of 15 residues. CDR1 and CDR2 (germline): KGHDR, SFDVKD. With 4 bases clipped from V and 6 bases from J, the junction kept 7 bases outside the gene matches. The CDR3 DNA sequence: TGTGCCACCAGTGAGCCGACAGGGGATGTCAATGAGCAGTTCTTC. It codes for CATSEPTGDVNEQFF.

The V call is TRBV29-1, the J call TRBJ1-5; perhaps TRBD1 as D (5 bases). CDR3 size: 15 residues. The V gene's germline CDR1 is SQVTM and CDR2 ANQGSEA. V was trimmed by 6 bases and J by 7 bases, leaving 22 bases between them. The CDR3 DNA reads TGCAGCGTCCCCGGGGGACCTGGAGGAGGACAGCCCCAGCATTTT. It specifies CSVPGGPGGGQPQHF.